The next 7 T cell receptor beta chains were all read from a single sample in a study of shared clonotypes between healthy human individuals. Assay used: immunoSEQ multiplex PCR; TCRdb lists only in-frame clones, some missing. The sample holds about 700,000 clones, approximately 79% seen once. The sequencing sample was made of memory CD4+ T cells sorted from blood. Subset reported: CD45RA-negative fraction. The receptor source for this set is a woman in her thirties in good health.

This chain uses TRBV10-1 with TRBJ2-2; 11 positions agree with TRBD2. The CDR3 covers 15 residues. Germline CDR1 is WNHNN and CDR2 is SYGVQD (reference sequence). With 6 bases clipped from V and 5 bases from J, the junction kept 5 bases outside the gene matches. The CDR3 nucleotides are TGCGCCAGCAGCTCTAGCGGGAGGAAAACCGGGGAGCTGTTTTTT. It yields the protein CASSSSGRKTGELFF.

This chain joins TRBV7-3 and TRBJ2-5; no reliable D call. Germline values: CDR1 SGHTA, CDR2 FQGTGA. V was cut by 0 bases and J by 2 bases, with 10 bases left in between. The CDR3 is 15 residues long. The CDR3 coding sequence is TGTGCCAGCAGCTTAACTCTAGGCCCACAAGAGACCCAGTACTTC. Translation gives CASSLTLGPQETQYF.

To note about this clone: It differs at one base from a far larger clone, so likely a read error. The genes are TRBV29-1 and TRBJ2-7; D ambiguous. Germline CDR1 and CDR2: SQVTM and ANQGSEA. Trimming took 5 bases from V and 3 from J, leaving 14 bases between them. The CDR3 covers 13 residues. The DNA for the CDR3 is TGCAGCGTTATGTGGCGAAGCTTCTACGAGCAGTACTTC. Protein: CSVMWRSFYEQYF.

This clone came up once. CDR3 amino acids: CASSPSGGRQGYGYTF. In nucleotides, the CDR3 is TGTGCCAGTAGTCCAAGCGGGGGTCGGCAGGGGTATGGCTACACCTTC. The J gene is TRBJ1-2, the V gene TRBV19; D perhaps matches TRBD1 (6 bases). The germline V gene has CDR1 LNHDA and CDR2 SQIVND (reference sequence). The CDR3 sequence is 16 residues long. The V end was cut by 5 bases, the J end by 5 bases, with 21 bases between. Full variable domain (outside the CDR3, taken from reference TRBV19 and TRBJ1-2): DGGITQSPKYLFRKEGQNVTLSCEQNLNHDAMYWYRQDPGQGLRLIYYSQIVNDFQKGDIAEGYSVSREKKESFPLTVTSAQKNPTAFYLCASSPSGGRQGYGYTFGSGTRLTVV.

This chain links TRBV7-8 with TRBJ2-3; 8 bases are a match to TRBD1. There are 16 residues in the CDR3. From germline, CDR1 is SGHVS and CDR2 FQNEAQ. Trimming at V came to 1 base and at J to 1 base, leaving 4 bases not matched to a gene. The CDR3 sequence is CASSLETGARTDTQYF. CDR3 nucleotide sequence: TGTGCCAGCAGCTTAGAGACAGGGGCCCGCACAGATACGCAGTATTTT.

This CDR3 reads CASSYSPSNEQFF. The CDR3 bases are TGTGCCAGCAGCTACTCCCCCTCGAATGAGCAGTTCTTC. The rearrangement links TRBV5-6 to TRBJ2-1; no clear D gene. This CDR3 region has 13 residues. The germline V gene has CDR1 SGHDT and CDR2 YYEEEE. The germline V and J ends were trimmed by 3 bases and 7 bases, with 11 bases remaining between them. Full variable domain (outside the CDR3, taken from reference TRBV5-6 and TRBJ2-1): DAGVTQSPTHLIKTRGQQVTLRCSPKSGHDTVSWYQQALGQGPQFIFQYYEEEERQRGNFPDRFSGHQFPNYSSELNVNALLLGDSALYLCASSYSPSNEQFFGPGTRLTVL.

The gene calls are TRBV28 and TRBJ2-3, with a possible D match to TRBD2 (5 bases). The CDR3 loop spans 14 amino acids. Germline V lookup: CDR1 MDHEN, CDR2 SYDVKM. V lost 1 base to trimming and J lost 4 bases, with 9 bases between them. The CDR3 sequence: CASSLLSGPDTQYF. DNA for the CDR3: TGTGCCAGCAGTTTATTGAGCGGTCCAGATACGCAGTATTTT.